This TCR beta chain derives from a study of T cell changes during pregnancy in multiple sclerosis. This CDR3 region has 12 residues. Assay used: immunoSEQ multiplex PCR; TCRdb lists only in-frame clones, some missing. The sample has 65,000 to 80,000 clones; 85% to 95% are singletons. The clonotype comes from a female donor with multiple sclerosis, enrolled in a pregnancy study. Source: peripheral blood, taken in the first trimester of pregnancy. V usage is TRBV21-1 and J usage is TRBJ2-3; the table names TRBD2, a call not compared with the DNA. TRBV21-1 is a pseudogene locus. For the CDR3, the DNA is TGTGCCAGCAGCAAAGAAGAGGGTACGCAGTATTTT. This gives the protein CASSKEEGTQYF.